These 23 T cell receptor beta chains came from one sample sequenced in a study of blood T cell repertoires in COVID-19. Sequencing was performed with immunoSEQ multiplex PCR; in TCRdb, only in-frame clones are kept and a portion is missing. The table records about 240,000 clones, roughly 86% of them present only once. Sequenced input: PBMCs or T cells enriched from blood (not recorded which). Source of these receptors: a woman aged 30 to 39 with acute COVID-19.

This clone was counted once. The chain is built from TRBV19 and TRBJ1-4; 9 bases align to TRBD1. This CDR3 is 20 amino acids long. Losses at the gene ends were 3 bases for V and 0 bases for J; bases not matched to a gene: 14. Germline CDR1 and CDR2: LNHDA and SQIVND (reference sequence). CDR3 loop: CASSIADRGWTGATNEKLFF. For the CDR3, the DNA is TGTGCCAGTAGTATCGCGGACAGGGGTTGGACTGGGGCAACTAATGAAAAACTGTTTTTT.

This chain connects TRBV7-8 to TRBJ1-5; D is undetermined. The CDR3 contains 14 residues. Trimming took off 2 bases at V and 9 bases at J, with 14 bases between the two ends. CDR1 and CDR2 (germline): SGHVS, FQNEAQ. This chain's CDR3 is CASSLQEARGPQHF. CDR3 nucleotide sequence: TGTGCCAGCAGCTTACAAGAGGCTCGGGGGCCCCAGCATTTT.

The chain joins TRBV6-1 to TRBJ1-3; D is undetermined. CDR1 MNHNS and CDR2 SASEGT come from the germline V gene. The CDR3 contains 17 residues. The ends were cut back, 1 base at V and 1 base at J, with 14 bases in the middle. Here the CDR3 DNA reads TGTGCCAGCAGTGAAGAGTTGTACACATTGTCTGGAAACACCATATATTTT. Encoded protein: CASSEELYTLSGNTIYF.

This chain connects TRBV12-3 or TRBV12-4 to TRBJ1-2; 8 nucleotides match TRBD1. J gave up 5 bases and V 6 bases, and 5 bases lay outside the gene matches. The CDR3 sequence is 13 residues long. CDR3 protein: CASSWTGRYGYTF. The CDR3 coding sequence is TGTGCCAGCAGCTGGACAGGGCGGTATGGCTACACCTTC.

This sequence joins TRBV18 and TRBJ2-1; D uncertain. V lost 2 bases and J 15 bases, leaving 11 bases between the germline ends. Germline-derived CDR1 and CDR2 are KGHSH and LQKENI. CDR3 length: 11 amino acids. The DNA for the CDR3 is TGTGCCAGCTCACCAGATGGCCCACCGTTCTTC. It specifies CASSPDGPPFF.

This rearrangement joins TRBV7-9 to TRBJ1-2; 8 nucleotides line up with TRBD1. After removal of 7 bases from V and 2 bases from J, the junction contained 6 bases not matched to a gene. The CDR3 runs to 14 residues. Germline V gene sequence: CDR1 SEHNR, CDR2 FQNEAQ (reference sequence). CDR3 region: CASTSGGRNYGYTF. The CDR3, as DNA: TGTGCCAGCACCTCAGGGGGCAGGAACTATGGCTACACCTTC.

The gene calls are TRBV7-2 and TRBJ2-7; TRBD1 agrees at 7 bases. The V and J ends lost 2 bases and 2 bases, in that order; junction bases with no gene match: 6. The CDR3 has 15 residues. Germline loops: CDR1 SGHTA, CDR2 FQGNSA. This CDR3 reads CASSLTGTDPYEQYF. CDR3 bases: TGTGCCAGCAGCTTAACAGGGACAGATCCCTACGAGCAGTACTTC.

This clone was found once. The chain is built from TRBV29-1 and TRBJ1-2; 9 bases are a match to TRBD1. CDR1 and CDR2 from the germline V gene are SQVTM and ANQGSEA. J lost 2 bases, V lost 7 bases, and 11 bases had no gene match. The CDR3 is made up of 15 amino acids. The CDR3 DNA follows: TGCAGCGCTGTCCCGGGACAGGGCGCCAACTATGGCTACACCTTC. Translating it yields CSAVPGQGANYGYTF.

The chain carries TRBV9 and TRBJ2-3; D call uncertain. Germline loops: CDR1 SGDLS, CDR2 YYNGEE. Trimming took off 7 bases at V and 0 bases at J, with 15 bases between the two ends. The CDR3 extends over 15 amino acids. CDR3 amino acids: CASSLAGPSTDTQYF. The CDR3 region has the DNA TGTGCCAGCTCTTTGGCAGGCCCAAGCACAGATACGCAGTATTTT. Looking up the rest from reference TRBV9 and TRBJ2-3 gives the full variable domain: DSGVTQTPKHLITATGQRVTLRCSPRSGDLSVYWYQQSLDQGLQFLIQYYNGEERAKGNILERFSAQQFPDLHSELNLSSLELGDSALYFCASSLAGPSTDTQYFGPGTRLTVL.

This clone was counted once. CDR3 in DNA: TGTGCCAGCAGCTCGTCGACAGCCACAGATACGCAGTATTTT. The encoded protein is CASSSSTATDTQYF. The chain uses TRBV13 and TRBJ2-3; a weak D match, TRBD1 (5 bases). CDR3 length: 14 amino acids. Trimming shortened V by 4 bases and J by 2 bases, and 10 bases separated the two germline ends. CDR1 PRHDT and CDR2 FYEKMQ come from the germline V gene (reference sequence).

The rearrangement links TRBV30 to TRBJ1-3; 7 bases are a match to TRBD1. The CDR3 extends over 14 amino acids. With 3 bases clipped from V and 4 bases from J, the junction kept 6 bases outside the gene matches. Germline assignment: CDR1 GTSNPN and CDR2 SVGIG (reference sequence). For the CDR3, the DNA is TGTGCCTGGAGGAGGGGGACAGCAGGAAACACCATATATTTT. Protein sequence: CAWRRGTAGNTIYF.

CDR3 loop: CASRGGSDNEQFF. In nucleotides, the CDR3 is TGTGCCAGCAGGGGGGGATCGGACAATGAGCAGTTCTTC. The rearrangement uses TRBV12-3 or TRBV12-4 and TRBJ2-1, with TRBD2 as a possible D gene (6 bases). This CDR3 region has 13 residues. V shed 6 bases and J shed 5 bases, with 11 bases lying between them.

This rearrangement joins TRBV25-1 to TRBJ2-3; TRBD2 aligns across 11 bases. The CDR3 runs 18 residues. J was trimmed by 2 bases and V by 1 base; bases with no gene match: 8. Germline CDR1 reads MGHDK; CDR2 reads SYGVNS. The CDR3 coding sequence is TGTGCCAGCAGTGAATTTGGTTCTAGCGGGGGGTCCACAGATACGCAGTATTTT. It encodes CASSEFGSSGGSTDTQYF.

The chain couples TRBV29-1 to TRBJ1-2; 9 positions agree with TRBD1. Unmatched junction bases numbered 7, after V lost 5 bases and J lost 6 bases. The CDR3 sequence is 13 residues long. Per the germline V gene, CDR1 is SQVTM and CDR2 is ANQGSEA. CDR3: CSVHRDRDHGYTF. CDR3 bases: TGCAGCGTTCACCGGGACAGGGATCATGGCTACACCTTC.

The gene calls are TRBV5-1 and TRBJ1-4; D is undetermined. The CDR3 is made up of 14 amino acids. V lost 2 bases, J lost 8 bases, and 13 bases lay in between. CDR1 is SGHRS and CDR2 is YFSETQ in the germline V gene. CDR3 sequence (DNA): TGCGCCAGCAGCTTTACGTCTTCTGAGGAAAAACTGTTTTTT. The encoded protein is CASSFTSSEEKLFF.

This rearrangement joins TRBV12-5 to TRBJ1-5; D unclear. CDR3 size: 16 residues. The germline V gene encodes CDR1 LGHNT and CDR2 FRNRAP. V lost 0 bases to trimming and J lost 2 bases, with 11 bases between them. CDR3 sequence: CASGLVGGLGNQPQHF. As DNA, the CDR3 is TGTGCTAGTGGTTTGGTAGGAGGGTTGGGCAATCAGCCCCAGCATTTT.

V usage is TRBV18 and J usage is TRBJ2-7, with a tentative D call TRBD1 (6 bases). V lost 4 bases and J lost 3, with 16 bases in between. The CDR3 is 15 amino acids. Germline V gene data show CDR1 as KGHSH and CDR2 as LQKENI. DNA of the CDR3: TGTGCCAGCTCACTGGGGAGTGAGGGGGTCTACGAGCAGTACTTC. This translates into CASSLGSEGVYEQYF.

This chain uses TRBV5-1 with TRBJ1-6; 7 bases are a match to TRBD1. Germline CDR1 SGHRS, CDR2 YFSETQ. The CDR3 is made up of 17 amino acids. V gave up 4 bases and J gave up 9 bases; unmatched junction bases: 16. This CDR3 reads CASSPVGTAYKSSPLHF. In DNA, the CDR3 is TGCGCCAGCAGCCCAGTCGGGACAGCCTACAAAAGTTCACCCCTCCACTTT.

Here the CDR3 reads CASSFSTGGDTGELFF. The CDR3 DNA reads TGTGCCAGCAGCTTCTCGACAGGGGGCGACACCGGGGAGCTGTTTTTT. The rearrangement links TRBV7-9 to TRBJ2-2, with 10 bases fitting TRBD1. The CDR3 sequence is 16 residues long. The germline V gene encodes CDR1 SEHNR and CDR2 FQNEAQ (reference sequence). Unmatched junction bases numbered 4, after V lost 3 bases and J lost 3 bases.

The rearrangement joins TRBV5-4 to TRBJ2-5, with 13 bases lining up with TRBD2. Germline V CDR1 and CDR2: SGHNT, YYREEE (reference sequence). V lost 4 bases, J lost 9 bases, and 12 bases stayed unmatched. The length of the CDR3 is 16 residues. The CDR3 sequence: CASSTETSGGLGAQYF. CDR3 coding DNA: TGTGCCAGCAGCACGGAGACTAGCGGGGGGCTAGGGGCCCAGTACTTC.

V is TRBV2 and J is TRBJ1-1; possibly TRBD1 for D (6 bases). Looked up from germline, CDR1 is SNHLY and CDR2 is FYNNEI. With 2 bases removed from V and 5 bases from J, the gap between germline ends came to 12 bases. The CDR3 runs 14 residues. CDR3 loop: CASSETRGGTEAFF. In DNA, the CDR3 is TGTGCCAGCAGTGAAACCAGGGGAGGGACTGAAGCTTTCTTT. The whole variable domain, filled in from reference TRBV2 and TRBJ1-1, reads EPEVTQTPSHQVTQMGQEVILRCVPISNHLYFYWYRQILGQKVEFLVSFYNNEISEKSEIFDDQFSVERPDGSNFTLKIRSTKLEDSAMYFCASSETRGGTEAFFGQGTRLTVV.

V is TRBV30 and J is TRBJ1-5, with TRBD1 matching 8 bases. J gave up 7 bases and V 4 bases, and 3 bases lay outside the gene matches. Germline V gene data show CDR1 as GTSNPN and CDR2 as SVGIG (reference sequence). CDR3 length: 12 amino acids. The CDR3 is CAWNRGNQPQHF. The CDR3 DNA follows: TGTGCCTGGAACAGGGGGAACCAGCCCCAGCATTTT.

In its sample, this clone was seen a few times. The CDR3, as DNA: TGCAGCGCAACACAATCTCCCACGGGGGATAGCAATCAGCCCCAGCATTTT. Protein sequence: CSATQSPTGDSNQPQHF. V is TRBV29-1 and J is TRBJ1-5, with D tentatively TRBD1 (5 bases). Germline loops: CDR1 SQVTM, CDR2 ANQGSEA. This CDR3 comprises 17 residues. The germline V and J ends were trimmed by 7 bases and 0 bases, with 22 bases remaining between them.